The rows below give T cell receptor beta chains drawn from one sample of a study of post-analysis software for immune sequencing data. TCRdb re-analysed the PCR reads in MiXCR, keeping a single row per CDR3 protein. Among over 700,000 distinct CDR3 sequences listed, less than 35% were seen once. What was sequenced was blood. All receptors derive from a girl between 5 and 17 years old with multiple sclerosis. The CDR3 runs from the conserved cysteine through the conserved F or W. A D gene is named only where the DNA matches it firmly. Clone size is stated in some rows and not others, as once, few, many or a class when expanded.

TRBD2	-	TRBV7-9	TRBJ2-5	TGTACCAGCAGCCCCCTTCGGGGGGAGACTCAGTACTTC	CTSSPLRGETQYF
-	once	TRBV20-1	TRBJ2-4	TGCAGTGCCGGGCTTTATGGTAGCGACGGTGAGTGGGACATTCAGTACTTC	CSAGLYGSDGEWDIQYF
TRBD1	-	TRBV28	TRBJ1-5	TGTGCCAGCAGGCAACACAGGGGGCGAAGCAATCAGCCCCAGCATTTT	CASRQHRGRSNQPQHF
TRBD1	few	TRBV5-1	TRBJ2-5	TGCGCCAGCAGCTTAAAAGGGGGCGAGACCCAGTACTTC	CASSLKGGETQYF
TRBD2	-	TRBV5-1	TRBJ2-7	TGCGCCAGCAGCTTGAGGAGCGGGAGTACCTACGAGCAGTACTTC	CASSLRSGSTYEQYF
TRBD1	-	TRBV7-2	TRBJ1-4	TGTGCCAGCAGCCGGACAGGGGTTGAAAAACTGTTTTTT	CASSRTGVEKLFF
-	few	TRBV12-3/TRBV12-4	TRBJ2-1	TGTGCCAGCAGTTTGGGTCTGCGAGTGGAGCAGTTCTTC	CASSLGLRVEQFF
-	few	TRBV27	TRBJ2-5	TGTGCCAGCAGTTTATTACTGGGGGCAGTCCCAGAGACCCAGTACTTC	CASSLLLGAVPETQYF
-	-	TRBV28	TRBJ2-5	TGTGCCAGCTCGGGTAACAAAGAGACCCAGTACTTC	CASSGNKETQYF
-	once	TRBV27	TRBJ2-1	TGTGCCAGCCAGGGCTGGGTAGGGGATGAGCAGTTCTTC	CASQGWVGDEQFF
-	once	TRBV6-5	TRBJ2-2	TGTGCCAGCAGTTACGATCCAGCCGTAGCCACCGGGGAGCTGTTTTTT	CASSYDPAVATGELFF
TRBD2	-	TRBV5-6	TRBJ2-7	TGTGCCAGCAGCGTGGGACTAGCGTTAGCCGAGCAGTACTTC	CASSVGLALAEQYF
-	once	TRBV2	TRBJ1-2	TGTGCCAGCAGTGACTCAGGGGCTCCTAACTATGGCTACACCTTC	CASSDSGAPNYGYTF
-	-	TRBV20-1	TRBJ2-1	TGCAGTGCTCGGCCCACCTACAATGAGCAGTTCTTC	CSARPTYNEQFF
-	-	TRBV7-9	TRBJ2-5	TGTGCCAGCAGCTTAGCCGACTGGGATCAGACCCAGTACTTC	CASSLADWDQTQYF
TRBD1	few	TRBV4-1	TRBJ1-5	TGCGCCAGCAGCCAAGGACAGGGGAGTCAGCCCCAGCATTTT	CASSQGQGSQPQHF
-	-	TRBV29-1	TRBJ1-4	TGCAGCTTCCGGGGTGGGAGAGGAGGTGAAAGACTGTTTTTT	CSFRGGRGGERLFF
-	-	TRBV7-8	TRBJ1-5	TGTGCCAGCAGCATTACCCGGGACAGCAATCAGCCCCAGCATTTT	CASSITRDSNQPQHF
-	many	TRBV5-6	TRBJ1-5	TGTGCCAGCAGCTGGGGGGTTAATAGCAATCAGCCCCAGCATTTT	CASSWGVNSNQPQHF
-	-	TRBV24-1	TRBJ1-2	TGTGCCAGCAGTGATTATACACAGGGAAGAGTGGATGGCTACACCTTC	CASSDYTQGRVDGYTF
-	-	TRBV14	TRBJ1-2	TGTGCCAGCAGCCCTTTCCTGACTGACATCAACTATGGCTACACCTTC	CASSPFLTDINYGYTF
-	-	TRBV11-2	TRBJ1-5	TGTGCCAGCAGCGGGGGTCAGCTCAATCAGCCCCAGCATTTT	CASSGGQLNQPQHF
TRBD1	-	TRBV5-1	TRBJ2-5	TGCGCCAGCAGCACGGGACAGGGGCCGCAAGAGACCCAGTACTTC	CASSTGQGPQETQYF
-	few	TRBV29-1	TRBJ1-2	TGCAGCGTTCGCTCGGGTAACTATGGCTACACCTTC	CSVRSGNYGYTF
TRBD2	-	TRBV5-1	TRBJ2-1	TGCGCCAGCAGCCTACGAGCGGGAACATCCTACAATGAGCAGTTCTTC	CASSLRAGTSYNEQFF
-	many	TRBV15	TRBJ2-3	TGTGCCACCAGCAGAGATCTTGTTGATACGCAGTATTTT	CATSRDLVDTQYF
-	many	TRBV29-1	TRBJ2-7	TGCAGCGTTGAAGATCCCGGGGAAAGCTCCTACGAGCAGTACTTC	CSVEDPGESSYEQYF
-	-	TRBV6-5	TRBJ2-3	TGTGCCAGCAGTCGTCCAGGAGTCACAGATACGCAGTATTTT	CASSRPGVTDTQYF
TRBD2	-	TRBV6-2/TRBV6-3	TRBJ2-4	TGTGCCAGCAGTTACCTCAGCGGGGGGAACATTCAGTACTTC	CASSYLSGGNIQYF
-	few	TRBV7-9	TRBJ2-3	TGTGCCAGCAGCTTAGCGACCACCCGAACTAGCACAGATACGCAGTATTTT	CASSLATTRTSTDTQYF
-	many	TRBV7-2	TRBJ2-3	TGTGCCAGCAGCTTAGTACTAGTAGATACGCAGTATTTT	CASSLVLVDTQYF
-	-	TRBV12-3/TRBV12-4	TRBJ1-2	TGTGCCAGCAGCTACCAGGCAGGGAGAAATGGCTACACCTTC	CASSYQAGRNGYTF
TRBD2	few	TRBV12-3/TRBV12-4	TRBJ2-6	TGTGCCAGCACCAAGACTAGCGGGTCGTCTGGGGCCAACGTTCTGACTTTC	CASTKTSGSSGANVLTF
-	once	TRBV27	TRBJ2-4	TGTGCCAGCAGTCTCCGACAAGGGTTTGATGGGGACATTCAGTACTTC	CASSLRQGFDGDIQYF
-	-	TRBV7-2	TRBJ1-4	TGTGCCAGCAGCTTAAGCCCCCCCGGACGGACCCGTGCAACTAATGAAAAACTGTTTTTT	CASSLSPPGRTRATNEKLFF
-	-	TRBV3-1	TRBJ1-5	TGTGCCAGCAGCCAAGGAAGACAGCCGGGTCAGCCCCAGCATTTT	CASSQGRQPGQPQHF
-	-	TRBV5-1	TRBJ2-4	TGCGCCAGCAGCTTGTTCACAGGAGACAAAAACATTCAGTACTTC	CASSLFTGDKNIQYF
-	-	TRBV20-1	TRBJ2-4	TGCAGTGCTAGGCCTGGCAGAGTAAACATTCAGTACTTC	CSARPGRVNIQYF
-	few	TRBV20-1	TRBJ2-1	TGCAGTGCTAGGGTGCTAGCGACCTGGGAGAATGAGCAGTTCTTC	CSARVLATWENEQFF
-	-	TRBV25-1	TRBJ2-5	TGTGCCAGCAGTGACCCCGGAGGGTCCCAAGAGACCCAGTACTTC	CASSDPGGSQETQYF
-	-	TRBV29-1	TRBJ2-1	TGCAGCGTTTCCGGGTCCGGCTCCTACAATGAGCAGTTCTTC	CSVSGSGSYNEQFF
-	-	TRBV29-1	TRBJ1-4	TGCAGCGTTGGGAGCGTGGGAGCAACTAATGAAAAACTGTTTTTT	CSVGSVGATNEKLFF
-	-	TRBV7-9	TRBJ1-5	TGTGCCAGCAGCTTAGAGGTTAGCAATCAGCCCCAGCATTTT	CASSLEVSNQPQHF
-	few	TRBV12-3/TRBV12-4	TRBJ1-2	TGTGCCAGCGCCGGAGCGATAATGGGGGGCTACACCTTC	CASAGAIMGGYTF
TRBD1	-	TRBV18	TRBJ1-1	TGTGCCAGCTCACCACGGACAGGGGGCCGGCACACTGAAGCTTTCTTT	CASSPRTGGRHTEAFF
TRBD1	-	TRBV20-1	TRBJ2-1	TGCAGTGCTAGAGAACGGGACAGGGGATACAATGAGCAGTTCTTC	CSARERDRGYNEQFF
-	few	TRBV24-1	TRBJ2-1	TGTGCCACCAGTGATCGGCGAGGGGAGCAGTTCTTC	CATSDRRGEQFF
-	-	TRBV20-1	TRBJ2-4	TGCAGTGTCGGGGACGTCTCCAAAAACATTCAGTACTTC	CSVGDVSKNIQYF
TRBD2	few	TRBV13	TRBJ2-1	TGTGCCAGCTCAAACCGGACTAGCGGCAAGTATGAGCAGTTCTTC	CASSNRTSGKYEQFF
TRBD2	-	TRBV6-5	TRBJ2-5	TGTGCCAGCAGTACAGGACTAGCGGGAGGGTATAATGAGCAGTACTTC	CASSTGLAGGYNEQYF